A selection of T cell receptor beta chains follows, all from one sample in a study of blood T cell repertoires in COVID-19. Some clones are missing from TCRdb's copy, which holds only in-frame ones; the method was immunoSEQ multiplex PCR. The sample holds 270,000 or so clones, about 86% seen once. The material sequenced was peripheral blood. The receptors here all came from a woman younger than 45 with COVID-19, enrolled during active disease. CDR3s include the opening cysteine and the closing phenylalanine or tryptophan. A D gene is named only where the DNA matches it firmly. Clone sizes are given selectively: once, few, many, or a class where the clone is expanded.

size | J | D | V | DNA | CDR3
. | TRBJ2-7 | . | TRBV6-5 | TGTGCCAGCAGTTACGGGACTGTAGGGGCCGAGCAGTACTTC | CASSYGTVGAEQYF
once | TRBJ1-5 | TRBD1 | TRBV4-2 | TGTGCCAGCAGCCTGATAGGACAGGGCGGCAATCAGCCCCAGCATTTT | CASSLIGQGGNQPQHF
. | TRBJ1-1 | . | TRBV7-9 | TGTGCCGTCCTGGCGGCCAACACTGAAGCTTTCTTT | CAVLAANTEAFF
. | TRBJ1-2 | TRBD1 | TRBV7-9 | TGTGCCAGCAGCGGGGGACAGGGTCTAAGGGATGGCTACACCTTC | CASSGGQGLRDGYTF
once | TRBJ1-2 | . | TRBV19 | TGTGCCAGTAGCATCCGGTTCAGGGCAGGGCGCTATGGCTACACCTTC | CASSIRFRAGRYGYTF
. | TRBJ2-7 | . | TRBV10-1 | TGCGCCAGCAGTGAGTCGGTGGGAGGCGAGCAGTACTTC | CASSESVGGEQYF
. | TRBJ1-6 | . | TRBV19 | TGTGCCAGTACCCGCGAGGGGGTGGGAAATTCACCCCTCCACTTT | CASTREGVGNSPLHF
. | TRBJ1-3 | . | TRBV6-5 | TGTGCCAGCAGTTGGAGCTCTGGAAACACCATATATTTT | CASSWSSGNTIYF
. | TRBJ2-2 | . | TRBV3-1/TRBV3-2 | TGTGCCAGCAGCCAAGCTTACAGGGCCACTACGAACACCGGGGAGCTGTTTTTT | CASSQAYRATTNTGELFF
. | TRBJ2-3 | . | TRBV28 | TGTGCCAGCAAAAGCAATACGCAGTATTTT | CASKSNTQYF
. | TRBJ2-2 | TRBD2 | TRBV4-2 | TGTGCCAGCAGCCAAAACCGACTAGCGGGGGGCAGGAACACCGGGGAGCTGTTTTTT | CASSQNRLAGGRNTGELFF
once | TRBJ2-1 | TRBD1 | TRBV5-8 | TGTGCCAGCAGCTCGGGACAGCACAATGAGCAGTTCTTC | CASSSGQHNEQFF
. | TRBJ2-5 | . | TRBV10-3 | TGTGCCATCAGTGAGCCGGGGTTGGGAGAGACCCAGTACTTC | CAISEPGLGETQYF